The count of the clone carrying this T cell receptor (beta chain) is one. The method was immunoSEQ multiplex PCR; TCRdb's version includes in-frame clones alone and lacks a portion of them. This sample has more than 55,000 clones; roughly nine tenths occur once, and the top ten carry roughly 18%. The sample belongs to a study of blood T cell repertoires in COVID-19. Study-wide context: PBMCs, B-cell-depleted T cells, or T cells were the source of the cDNA or gDNA that made up the material.

Germline V gene lookup returns CDR1 LGHNA and CDR2 YSLEER. The V end lost 3 bases, the J end lost 8 bases, and 17 bases lay between the germline ends. The CDR3 totals 15 residues. The sequenced material came from peripheral blood. The chain combines TRBV4-3 with TRBJ2-1; D possibly corresponds to TRBD2 (7 bases). The receptor's source is a woman aged 60-70 years with COVID-19, enrolled during active disease. The CDR3 DNA is TGCGCCAGCAGCCAGGGCGGGGGCCCTACGGATGAGCAGTTCTTC. Protein product: CASSQGGGPTDEQFF.